Described below is a single T cell receptor (beta chain) sequence and its context. Its antigen remains unidentified. Base qualities are not at hand, and no much larger clone is one base apart. Genomic DNA was extracted from sorted cells for sequencing of the TCRbeta CDR3 region. The immunoSEQ Assay was used for sequencing of TCRbeta CDR3 regions. The immuneACCESS repertoire file appears here via TCRdb, limited to in-frame rearrangements. These files lack a portion of the clones; in checked studies, under half of the deficit traces to unresolved V genes, and the cause of the others is not known. The sample table contains around 60,000 clones; only one count was recorded for roughly four fifths of them. Roughly 1.9% of the sample rests with the top ten. The data were taken from a study of OX40 agonist ivuxolimab in advanced cancers. Describing the broader study: The costimulatory receptor OX40 (CD134) was targeted by ivuxolimab, a fully human IgG2 agonistic monoclonal antibody. Intravenous ivuxolimab was administered to patients every 2 weeks at six dose levels: 0.01, 0.1, 0.3, 1.5, 3 and 10 mg/kg. Of the approximately 50 dose-escalation patients, hepatocellular carcinoma was present in roughly 19, melanoma in roughly 15, renal cell carcinoma in 9 and head and neck cancer in 9. In the dose-escalation cohort, more than 80% of patients were male, and the mean age was around 65 years with a range of roughly 23 to 79. Patients were allowed to have had prior anti-PD-1, anti-PD-L1 or anti-CTLA-4 therapy, and 30% to 50% of the dose-escalation patients had previously received checkpoint inhibitors. Partial responses were achieved by three dose-escalation patients, of whom one had hepatocellular carcinoma and two had cutaneous melanoma. Peripheral TCRbeta sequencing was intended to test whether TCR sequence diversity was altered and clonal T-cell expansion was caused by ivuxolimab. The paper covers the monotherapy dose-escalation part of the phase I ivuxolimab trial, which included N ≈ 54 patients.

Via the germline V gene, CDR1 is SGDLS and CDR2 YYNGEE. Trimming removed 4 bases from V and 2 bases from J; the gene matches leave 6 bases unexplained. The CDR3 contains 16 residues, cysteine and phenylalanine counted. Only the CDR3 region is kept as DNA, spanning 48 bases read in frame from base 1. What the authors observed across the whole study: The antigen specificity of the peripheral T cells that underwent clonal expansion was not determined. Low levels of normalized T-cell clonal expansion were also shown by some nonresponding patients. After ivuxolimab, CD8+ T cells had more expanded clones than CD4+ T cells on average. Clonal expansion of both CD4+ and CD8+ blood T cells was observed from baseline to week 6 at doses 0.1 to 3.0 mg/kg. In partial responders in the 0.1-3.0 mg/kg groups, normalized peripheral clonal expansion was found to be among the lowest, especially among CD8+ T cells.

The trial excluded patients who had a history of autoimmune disease or were on systemic immunosuppression. Peripheral blood for TCR sequencing was collected from all dose cohorts at baseline, on cycle 4 day 1, and on cycle 7 day 1. Samples came from an open-label, multicenter, first-in-human phase I dose-escalation trial of ivuxolimab. Adults with locally advanced or metastatic head and neck squamous cell, hepatocellular, melanoma or renal cell carcinoma were enrolled in the trial. Before TCR sequencing, CD4+ T cells and CD8+ T cells were sorted from peripheral blood as separate populations. Sequenced material: CD4+ or CD8+ T cells sorted from blood, taken in a trial of the OX40 agonist ivuxolimab. The chain links TRBV9 with TRBJ2-1; 10 central nucleotides agree with TRBD1. The clonotype originates from an adult with an advanced solid tumor such as melanoma, head and neck, liver or kidney cancer. CDR3 loop: CASSLRGTGAYNEQFF. DNA sequence: TGTGCCAGCAGCCTTCGGGGGACAGGGGCCTACAATGAGCAGTTCTTC.